What follows are 24 T cell receptor beta chains derived from one specimen sequenced in a study of T cells in Graves' hyperthyroidism and ophthalmopathy. It was RNA transcripts that yielded the amplified TCR beta CDR3 regions. The HTBI primer set drove a first-round RT-PCR of the TCR CDR3. Each CDR3 protein is one row after TCRdb ran MiXCR on the multiplex PCR reads. The table records under 350,000 distinct CDR3 sequences, about an eighth of them present only once. The sequencing input was blood. The receptors were sampled from a woman in her twenties or thirties with Graves' hyperthyroidism that later progressed to Graves' ophthalmopathy.

The chain combines TRBV30 with TRBJ2-2, with D perhaps matching TRBD1 (5 bases). Trimming took off 3 bases at V and 5 bases at J, with 10 bases between the two ends. In germline, CDR1 is GTSNPN, CDR2 SVGIG (reference sequence). This CDR3 has 13 residues. The CDR3 loop reads CAWSTGATGELFF. DNA for the CDR3: TGTGCCTGGAGCACAGGAGCTACCGGGGAGCTGTTTTTT.

This clonotype has ten or more counts. The V gene is TRBV6-1, the J gene TRBJ1-1; maybe TRBD1 (6 bases). V was pared by 5 bases and J by 6 bases, with 10 bases between. This CDR3 region has 12 residues. The germline V gene has CDR1 MNHNS and CDR2 SASEGT. This CDR3 reads CASSYPGAEAFF. CDR3 DNA sequence: TGTGCCAGCAGTTACCCAGGGGCTGAAGCTTTCTTT.

This clonotype has a count of ten or more. The chain uses TRBV18 and TRBJ2-5; D not certain. With 1 base removed from V and 5 bases from J, the gap between germline ends came to 11 bases. The CDR3 extends over 14 amino acids. Germline V lookup: CDR1 KGHSH, CDR2 LQKENI. The CDR3, as DNA: TGTGCCAGCTCACCACGCGAATTGTTGGAGACCCAGTACTTC. Protein sequence: CASSPRELLETQYF.

This clonotype was counted many times. This CDR3 reads CASSPGLLYNEQFF. CDR3 sequence (DNA): TGTGCCAGCAGTCCGGGACTACTGTACAATGAGCAGTTCTTC. The chain couples TRBV13 to TRBJ2-1, with 7 positions matching TRBD2. The V gene end was trimmed by 6 bases and the J gene end by 4 bases; junction bases not matched to a gene: 6. The CDR3 spans 14 residues. Per germline, CDR1 PRHDT and CDR2 FYEKMQ (reference sequence).

The V gene is TRBV27, the J gene TRBJ2-3; the match to TRBD2 covers 11 bases. This CDR3 region has 19 residues. The germline gives CDR1 MNHEY, CDR2 SMNVEV (reference sequence). J lost 6 bases, V lost 5 bases, and 19 bases had no gene match. This CDR3 reads CASSHTRTSGPPTTDTQYF. For the CDR3, the DNA is TGTGCCAGCAGTCATACTCGGACTAGCGGGCCCCCGACCACGGATACGCAGTATTTT.

This clonotype was seen ten or more times. This chain uses TRBV7-6 with TRBJ2-1; the match to TRBD2 covers 9 bases. Germline V lookup: CDR1 SGHVS, CDR2 FNYEAQ. CDR3 length equals 16 residues. V was pared by 5 bases and J by 3 bases, with 8 bases of the junction left unmatched. Written as DNA, the CDR3 is TGTGCCAGCAGCCCCGAAGCGGGAGGCGGCTACAATGAGCAGTTCTTC. As protein: CASSPEAGGGYNEQFF.

A note on this clonotype: A clone one base away is much larger, so this may be a read error. The V and J genes are TRBV28 and TRBJ1-4; TRBD1 might be the D (5 bases). The germline gives CDR1 MDHEN, CDR2 SYDVKM. The V end lost 8 bases, the J end lost 8 bases, and 21 bases lay between the germline ends. The CDR3 covers 15 residues. The DNA of the CDR3 is TGTGCCAGCGGCTTCGGTGGGCAGGGTGACGAAAAACTGTTTTTT. Amino acids: CASGFGGQGDEKLFF.

Many counts were recorded for this clonotype. This chain connects TRBV20-1 to TRBJ2-7, with 8 bases fitting TRBD2. Germline V gives CDR1 DFQATT, CDR2 SNEGSKA (reference sequence). There are 16 residues in the CDR3. The trim removed 2 bases at V and 2 bases at J, leaving 11 bases unmatched. CDR3 sequence (DNA): TGCAGTGCTAGACGTAGGGAGATAGCGGGGACCTACGAGCAGTACTTC. As protein: CSARRREIAGTYEQYF.

This clonotype was counted ten times or more. The genes are TRBV12-3 or TRBV12-4 and TRBJ2-2; D gene uncertain. V was clipped by 1 base and J by 3 bases, with 15 bases between them. The CDR3 sequence is 17 residues long. DNA for the CDR3: TGTGCCAGCAGTTTAGGGGCAGGCAGGTCGTACACCGGGGAGCTGTTTTTT. Encoded protein: CASSLGAGRSYTGELFF.

The table lists this clonotype with many counts. The gene calls are TRBV6-1 and TRBJ2-5, with 8 bases fitting TRBD1. Germline loops: CDR1 MNHNS, CDR2 SASEGT. V lost 10 bases to trimming and J lost 5 bases; unmatched junction nucleotides: 9. The CDR3 consists of 13 residues. CDR3 protein: CATISGGRETQYF. DNA for the CDR3: TGTGCCACCATTTCAGGGGGCCGGGAGACCCAGTACTTC.

This clonotype was found many times. V is TRBV28 and J is TRBJ1-1; tentative D call: TRBD1 (5 bases). With 6 bases removed from V and 11 bases from J, the gap between germline ends came to 13 bases. The CDR3 has 11 amino acids. The germline V gene encodes CDR1 MDHEN and CDR2 SYDVKM. The CDR3 bases are TGTGCCAGCAGGCGCCTGGGGCGGGCTTTCTTT. Protein: CASRRLGRAFF.

This clonotype came up many times. The chain links TRBV10-3 to TRBJ2-1, with TRBD2 matching over 13 bases. After removal of 2 bases from V and 6 bases from J, the junction contained 4 bases not matched to a gene. The CDR3 is made up of 16 amino acids. Germline V gene sequence: CDR1 ENHRY, CDR2 SYGVKD. Here the CDR3 reads CAISEGLAGASNEQFF. CDR3 bases: TGTGCCATCAGTGAGGGACTAGCGGGAGCCTCCAATGAGCAGTTCTTC.

This clonotype was recorded at least ten times. The chain joins TRBV7-3 to TRBJ2-2, with 10 bases that match TRBD2. V shed 5 bases and J 7 bases; nucleotides not matched to a gene: 4. The CDR3 is 14 residues long. Germline V gives CDR1 SGHTA, CDR2 FQGTGA. The CDR3 spells CASSRGTSVGELFF. In DNA, the CDR3 is TGTGCCAGCAGCAGAGGGACTAGCGTCGGGGAGCTGTTTTTT. Filled out from reference TRBV7-3 and TRBJ2-2, the complete variable domain reads GAGVSQTPSNKVTEKGKYVELRCDPISGHTALYWYRQSLGQGPEFLIYFQGTGAADDSGLPNDRFFAVRPEGSVSTLKIQRTERGDSAVYLCASSRGTSVGELFFGEGSRLTVL.

This clonotype was observed a few times. The V and J genes are TRBV6-1 and TRBJ1-6, with D possibly being TRBD1 (6 bases). V lost 6 bases and J 6 bases, leaving 15 bases between the germline ends. Germline values: CDR1 MNHNS, CDR2 SASEGT. This CDR3 spans 15 amino acids. The CDR3 region has the DNA TGTGCCAGCAGCCCCAGGGGCAGTCTTAATTCACCCCTCCACTTT. Its protein is CASSPRGSLNSPLHF.

This clonotype was recorded many times. The chain links TRBV27 to TRBJ2-7, with D unclear. The CDR3 has 12 amino acids. Germline CDR1 and CDR2: MNHEY and SMNVEV (reference sequence). CDR3 nucleotides: TGTGTCGCCGGGCGCCCGAACTACGAGCAGTACTTC. The encoded protein is CVAGRPNYEQYF.

This clonotype was recorded many times. The rearrangement links TRBV5-8 to TRBJ2-2, with D perhaps matching TRBD1 (6 bases). CDR3 length equals 16 residues. Looked up from germline, CDR1 is SGHTS and CDR2 is YDEGEE. Deletions cut 1 base from V and 0 bases from J, with 10 bases between. The CDR3 DNA sequence: TGTGCCAGCAGCTTGAGGTCAGGGGCGAACACCGGGGAGCTGTTTTTT. Translated: CASSLRSGANTGELFF.

This clonotype was seen only a few times. This may be a read error, as it is one base from a much larger clone. J is TRBJ2-7 and V is TRBV6-5, with 7 bases that match TRBD1. The CDR3 totals 14 residues. J gave up 3 bases and V 0 bases, and 2 bases lay outside the gene matches. CDR1 is MNHEY and CDR2 is SVGAGI in the germline V gene. In DNA, the CDR3 is TGTGCCAGCAGTTACTCGACAGGGCACTACGAGCAGTACTTC. This codes for CASSYSTGHYEQYF.

This clonotype was counted many times. This rearrangement joins TRBV5-5 to TRBJ2-1; no clear D. The ends were cut back, 3 bases at V and 5 bases at J, with 6 bases in the middle. Germline V gene lookup returns CDR1 SGHKS and CDR2 YYEKEE (reference sequence). The CDR3 spans 12 residues. The CDR3: CASSWKNNEQFF. DNA for the CDR3: TGTGCCAGCAGCTGGAAAAACAATGAGCAGTTCTTC.

This clonotype was counted ten times or more. The rearrangement links TRBV6-1 to TRBJ1-2, with a possible D match to TRBD1 (6 bases). Germline CDR1 MNHNS, CDR2 SASEGT. There are 16 residues in the CDR3. The V end was cut by 3 bases, the J end by 8 bases, with 22 bases between. CDR3: CASSDYGGRPNEGYTF. CDR3 coding DNA: TGTGCCAGCAGTGACTATGGGGGGCGGCCTAATGAGGGCTACACCTTC.

As regards this clonotype: A much larger clone differs from this one at a single base, so this may be a read error. The chain combines TRBV28 with TRBJ2-5, with D unclear. The germline V gene encodes CDR1 MDHEN and CDR2 SYDVKM. The CDR3 runs to 12 residues. V dropped 6 bases and J dropped 5 bases, with 10 bases sitting between them. The CDR3 DNA is TGTGCCAGCAGGGCCCCCGAGGAGACCCAGTACTTC. Residues: CASRAPEETQYF.

This clonotype was counted many times. The chain uses TRBV28 and TRBJ2-2, with 8 bases lining up with TRBD1. The germline CDR1 and CDR2 sequences are MDHEN and SYDVKM. V lost 4 bases, J lost 1 base, and 2 bases stayed unmatched. The CDR3 is 15 residues long. The CDR3 region has the DNA TGTGCCAGCAGTTCCGGGACAGGGAACACCGGGGAGCTGTTTTTT. Amino acid sequence: CASSSGTGNTGELFF.

The V and J genes are TRBV19 and TRBJ2-7; 9 positions match TRBD1. Germline CDR1 reads LNHDA; CDR2 reads SQIVND (reference sequence). The CDR3 is made up of 13 amino acids. J gave up 5 bases and V 8 bases, and 7 bases lay outside the gene matches. CDR3 coding DNA: TGTGCCAGTGGAGGACAGGGGTTGGACGAGCAGTACTTC. Its translation: CASGGQGLDEQYF.

This clonotype was recorded at least ten times. The V and J genes are TRBV28 and TRBJ2-7; possibly TRBD1 for D (6 bases). The CDR3 runs to 15 residues. Germline V gives CDR1 MDHEN, CDR2 SYDVKM. The V end lost 2 bases, the J end lost 0 bases, and 11 bases lay between the germline ends. The CDR3 nucleotides are TGTGCCAGCAGTTTAGACAGGCGAAGCTCCTACGAGCAGTACTTC. Encoded protein: CASSLDRRSSYEQYF. The whole variable domain, remainder taken from reference TRBV28 and TRBJ2-7, is DVKVTQSSRYLVKRTGEKVFLECVQDMDHENMFWYRQDPGLGLRLIYFSYDVKMKEKGDIPEGYSVSREKKERFSLILESASTNQTSMYLCASSLDRRSSYEQYFGPGTRLTVT.

This clonotype was detected many times. The chain couples TRBV29-1 to TRBJ2-1, with D possibly called TRBD1 or TRBD2 (5 bases each). Germline assignment: CDR1 SQVTM and CDR2 ANQGSEA. The CDR3 loop spans 14 amino acids. Trimming stripped 4 bases from V and 6 bases from J, with 16 bases between. The CDR3 nucleotides are TGCAGCGTTGGCCCGGGACGGATAGTCAATGAGCAGTTCTTC. This encodes CSVGPGRIVNEQFF.